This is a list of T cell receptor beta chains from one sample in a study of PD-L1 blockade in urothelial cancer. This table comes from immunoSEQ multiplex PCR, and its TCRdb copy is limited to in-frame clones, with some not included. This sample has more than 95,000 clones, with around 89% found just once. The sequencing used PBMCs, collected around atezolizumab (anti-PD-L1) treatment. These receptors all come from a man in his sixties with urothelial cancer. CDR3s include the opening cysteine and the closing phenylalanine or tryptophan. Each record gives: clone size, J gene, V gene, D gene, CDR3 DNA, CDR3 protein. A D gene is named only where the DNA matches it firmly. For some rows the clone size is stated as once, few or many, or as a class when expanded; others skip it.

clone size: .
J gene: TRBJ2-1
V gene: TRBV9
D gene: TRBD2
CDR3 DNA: TGTGCCAGCAGCGCGCTAGCGGGAGGTTACAATGAGCAGTTCTTC
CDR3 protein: CASSALAGGYNEQFF

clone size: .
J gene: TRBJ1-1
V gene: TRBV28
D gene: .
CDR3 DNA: TGTGCCAGTAGGTTTACTGGAGGTCGGGGGAACACTGAAGCTTTCTTT
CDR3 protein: CASRFTGGRGNTEAFF

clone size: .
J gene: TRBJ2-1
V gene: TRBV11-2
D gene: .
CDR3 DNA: TGTGCCAGCAACCAGGGGGGACATGAGCAGTTCTTC
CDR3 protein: CASNQGGHEQFF

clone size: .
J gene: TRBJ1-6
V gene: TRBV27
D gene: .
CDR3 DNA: TGTGCCAGCAGTTTTCGAGGGCAGTCACCCCTCCACTTT
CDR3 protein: CASSFRGQSPLHF

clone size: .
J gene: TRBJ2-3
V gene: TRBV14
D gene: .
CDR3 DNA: TGTGCCAGCAGCCAAGACTTGGGACTCATCACAGATACGCAGTATTTT
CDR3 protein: CASSQDLGLITDTQYF

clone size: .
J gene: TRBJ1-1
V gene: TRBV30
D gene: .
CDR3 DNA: TGTGCCTGGACCCATTTGGGGGAGGGGAGGAACACTGAAGCTTTCTTT
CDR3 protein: CAWTHLGEGRNTEAFF

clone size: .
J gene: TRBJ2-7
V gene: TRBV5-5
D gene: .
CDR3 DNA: TGTGCCAGCACCGCCGAGGTAGGCTACGAGCAGTACTTC
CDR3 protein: CASTAEVGYEQYF

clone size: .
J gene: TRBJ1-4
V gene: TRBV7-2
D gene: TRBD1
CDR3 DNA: TGTGCCAGCAGCCGACAAGGGACAGGGCGGGAGAATGTGTTTTTT
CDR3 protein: CASSRQGTGRENVFF

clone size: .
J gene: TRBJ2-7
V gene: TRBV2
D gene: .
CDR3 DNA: TGTGCCAGCAATATTGGCGGGGCGGACGAGCAGTACTTC
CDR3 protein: CASNIGGADEQYF

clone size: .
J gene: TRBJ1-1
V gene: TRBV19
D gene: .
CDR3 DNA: TGTGCCAGTACTTTAGACGCCAAAACGCGGAACACTGAAGCTTTCTTT
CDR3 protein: CASTLDAKTRNTEAFF

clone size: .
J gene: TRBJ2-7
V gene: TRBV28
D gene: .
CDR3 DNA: TGTGCCAGCGGCCCATCCTACGAGCAGTACTTC
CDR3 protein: CASGPSYEQYF

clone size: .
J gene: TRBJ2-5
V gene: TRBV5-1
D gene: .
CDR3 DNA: TGCGCCAGCAGCGGGGGGACGGCCGCCCGGGAGACCCAGTACTTC
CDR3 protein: CASSGGTAARETQYF

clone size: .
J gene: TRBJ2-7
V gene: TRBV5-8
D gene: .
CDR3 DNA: TGTGCCAGCAGCCCCCGACTGGAGCTTTTGCACTTC
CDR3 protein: CASSPRLELLHF

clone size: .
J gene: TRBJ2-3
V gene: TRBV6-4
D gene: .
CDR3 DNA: TGTGCCAGCAGTGACTCCGGTGGCACAGATACGCAGTATTTT
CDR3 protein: CASSDSGGTDTQYF

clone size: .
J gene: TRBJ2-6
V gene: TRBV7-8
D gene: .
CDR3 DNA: TGTGCCAGCAGCCCTGCAGGGTACTCTGGGGCCAACGTCCTGACTTTC
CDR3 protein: CASSPAGYSGANVLTF

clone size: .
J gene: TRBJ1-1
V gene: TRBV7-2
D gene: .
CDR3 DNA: TGTGCCAGCAGCCCACGGGGCACTGAAGCTTTCTTT
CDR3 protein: CASSPRGTEAFF

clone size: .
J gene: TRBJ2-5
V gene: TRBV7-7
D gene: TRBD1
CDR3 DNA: TGTGCTAGCAGCTCTCAATCCGGGACAGCTTCGACCCAGTACTTC
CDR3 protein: CASSSQSGTASTQYF

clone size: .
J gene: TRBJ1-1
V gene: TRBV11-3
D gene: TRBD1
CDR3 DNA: TGTGCCAGCAGCTTCGGGACAGAAAACACTGAAGCTTTCTTT
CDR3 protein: CASSFGTENTEAFF

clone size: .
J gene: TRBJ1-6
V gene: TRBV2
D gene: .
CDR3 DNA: TGTGCCAGCAGCGTCGGCAGGGGACCCTATAATTCACCCCTCCACTTT
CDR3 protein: CASSVGRGPYNSPLHF

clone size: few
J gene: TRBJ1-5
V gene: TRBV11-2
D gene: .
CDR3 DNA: TGTGCCAGCAGCTTCCAGGGTGATCAGCCCCAGCATTTT
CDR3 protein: CASSFQGDQPQHF

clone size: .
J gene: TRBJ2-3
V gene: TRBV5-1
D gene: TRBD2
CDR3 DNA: TGCGCCAGCAGTGCCTGGCGGGGGGGAACCACAGATACGCAGTATTTT
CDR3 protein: CASSAWRGGTTDTQYF

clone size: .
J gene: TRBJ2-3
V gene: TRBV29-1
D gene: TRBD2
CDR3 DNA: TGCAGCGTTGAGGCGCCGGGACTAGGCCCAGATACGCAGTATTTT
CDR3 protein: CSVEAPGLGPDTQYF